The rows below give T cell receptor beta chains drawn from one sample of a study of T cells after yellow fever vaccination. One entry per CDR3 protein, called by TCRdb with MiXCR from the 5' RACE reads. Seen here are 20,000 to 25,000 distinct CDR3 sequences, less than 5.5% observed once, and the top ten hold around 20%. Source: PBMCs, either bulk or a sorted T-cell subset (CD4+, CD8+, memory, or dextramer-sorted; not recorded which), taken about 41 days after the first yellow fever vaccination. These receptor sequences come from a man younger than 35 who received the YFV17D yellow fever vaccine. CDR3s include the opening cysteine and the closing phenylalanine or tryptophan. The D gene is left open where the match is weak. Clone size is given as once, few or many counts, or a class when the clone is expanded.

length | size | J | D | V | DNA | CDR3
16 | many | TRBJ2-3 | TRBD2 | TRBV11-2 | TGTGCCAGCAGTCCTTCCGCCGGGACTAGCCGAGATACGCAGTATTTT | CASSPSAGTSRDTQYF
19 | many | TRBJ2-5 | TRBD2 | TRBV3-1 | TGTGCCAGCAGCCAAGACGGGGGCCTAGCGGGGGGGTACAAAGAGACCCAGTACTTC | CASSQDGGLAGGYKETQYF
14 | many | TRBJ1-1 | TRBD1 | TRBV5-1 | TGCGCCAGCAGCAAATACGGGACAGACACTGAAGCTTTCTTT | CASSKYGTDTEAFF
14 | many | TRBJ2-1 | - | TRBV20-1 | TGCAGTGTCCACCGGGTGGGTTCTTACAATGAGCAGTTCTTC | CSVHRVGSYNEQFF
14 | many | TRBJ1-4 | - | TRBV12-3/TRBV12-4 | TGTGCCAGCAGTTTATCCAGGGTGAATGAAAAACTGTTTTTT | CASSLSRVNEKLFF
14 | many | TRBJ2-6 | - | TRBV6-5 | TGTGCCAGCAGTTTGTACTCTGGGGCCAACGTCCTGACTTTC | CASSLYSGANVLTF
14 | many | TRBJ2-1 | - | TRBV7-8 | TGTGCCAGCAGCGACAGGGAGGGCTACAATGAGCAGTTCTTC | CASSDREGYNEQFF
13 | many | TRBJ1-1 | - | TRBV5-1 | TGCGCCAGCAGCTTCAATGATCGCACTGAAGCTTTCTTT | CASSFNDRTEAFF
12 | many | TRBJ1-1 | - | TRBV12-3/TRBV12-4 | TGTGCCAGCAGTTTTAGTGGCACTGAAGCTTTCTTT | CASSFSGTEAFF
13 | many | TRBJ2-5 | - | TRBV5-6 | TGTGCCAGCAGCTGGCGCGGGGAAGAGACCCAGTACTTC | CASSWRGEETQYF
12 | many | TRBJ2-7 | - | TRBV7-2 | TGTGCCAGCAGCTCGAGTTGGTACGAGCAGTACTTC | CASSSSWYEQYF
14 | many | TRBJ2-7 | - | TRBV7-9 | TGTGCCAGCAGCTTAGTTACTCCCGCCTACGAGCAGTACTTC | CASSLVTPAYEQYF
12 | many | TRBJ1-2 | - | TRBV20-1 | TGCAGTGCTAGAGATTTGGCGTCCGGCTACACCTTC | CSARDLASGYTF
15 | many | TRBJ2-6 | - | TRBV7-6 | TGTGCCAGCAGCCTACAGGGAACTGGGGCCAACGTCCTGACTTTC | CASSLQGTGANVLTF
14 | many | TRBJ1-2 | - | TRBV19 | TGTGCCAGTGCTATGGGAGGGTCTAACTATGGCTACACCTTC | CASAMGGSNYGYTF
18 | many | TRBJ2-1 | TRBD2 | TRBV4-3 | TGCGCCAGCAGCCCCCATGGAGGGTCGCGGGGGGGCCGGGTTGAGCAGTTCTTC | CASSPHGGSRGGRVEQFF